This T cell receptor beta chain was sequenced during a study of ipilimumab plus nivolumab after autologous stem cell transplantation. About the study: A median of roughly 8 nivolumab and 4 to 6 ipilimumab doses were given. The DLBCL group included primary refractory and relapsed cases. Findings and limits, study-wide: Authors suggest TCR repertoire, Treg phenotype and gut microbiota support further study.

As to this clone: Its antigen is unknown.

Through week 26, nivolumab 3 mg/kg IV was given weeks 1, 4, 7, 10, then biweekly. Some clones are missing from TCRdb's copy, which holds only in-frame ones; the method was immunoSEQ multiplex PCR. The table shows roughly 15,000 clones, with roughly 80% occurring only once. V dropped 8 bases and J dropped 4 bases, with 17 bases sitting between them. CDR1 is MNHNS, CDR2 SASEGT, per germline. CDR3 length: 14 residues. The chain carries TRBV6-1 and TRBJ1-1; TRBD1 is a possible D gene (6 bases). Sample: PBMCs, taken in a trial of ipilimumab plus nivolumab as post-transplant consolidation. The receptor was derived from a male donor with diffuse large B-cell lymphoma. In DNA form, the CDR3 reads TGTGCCAGCGGACGGGGGCGATACGGCACTGAAGCTTTCTTT. Translation gives CASGRGRYGTEAFF.